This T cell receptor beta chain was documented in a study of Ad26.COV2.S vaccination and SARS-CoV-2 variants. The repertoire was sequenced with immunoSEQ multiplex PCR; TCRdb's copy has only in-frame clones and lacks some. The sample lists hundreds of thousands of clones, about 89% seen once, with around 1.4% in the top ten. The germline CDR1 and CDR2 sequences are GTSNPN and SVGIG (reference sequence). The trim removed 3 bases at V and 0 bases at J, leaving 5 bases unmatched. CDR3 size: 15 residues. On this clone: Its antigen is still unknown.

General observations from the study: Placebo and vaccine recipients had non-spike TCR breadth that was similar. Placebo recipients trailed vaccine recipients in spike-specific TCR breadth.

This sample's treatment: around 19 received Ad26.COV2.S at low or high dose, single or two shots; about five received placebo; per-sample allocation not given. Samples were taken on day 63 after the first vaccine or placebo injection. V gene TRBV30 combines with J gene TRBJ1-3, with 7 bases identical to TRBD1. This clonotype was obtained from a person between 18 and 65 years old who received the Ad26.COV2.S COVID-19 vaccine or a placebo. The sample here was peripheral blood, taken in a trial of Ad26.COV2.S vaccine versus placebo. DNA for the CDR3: TGTGCCTGGAGCGGAGGGACAGTCTCTGGAAACACCATATATTTT. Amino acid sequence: CAWSGGTVSGNTIYF. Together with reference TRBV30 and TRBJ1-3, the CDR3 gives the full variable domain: SQTIHQWPATLVQPVGSPLSLECTVEGTSNPNLYWYRQAAGRGLQLLFYSVGIGQISSEVPQNLSASRPQDRQFILSSKKLLLSDSGFYLCAWSGGTVSGNTIYFGEGSWLTVV.